This T cell receptor beta chain was obtained from a study of cytomegalovirus exposure and HLA in healthy donors. Study results and limitations: TCR beta chains numbering approximately 150 were designated cytomegalovirus-associated. Researchers reported in a later analysis that common viral pathogens appeared linked to several top clusters. It has been reported that TCR beta sequences accurately predicted the HLA-A and HLA-B alleles of most subjects. As a later analysis revealed, most CMV-associated TCR beta chains appeared HLA-restricted.

This CDR3 is built from 15 residues. Germline V gives CDR1 SGHRS, CDR2 YFSETQ. With V trimmed by 9 bases and J by 4 bases, 8 bases remained unmatched. On this clone itself: Its antigen is not known.

The primer mix had 60 Vbeta and 13 Jbeta primers. Here immunoSEQ multiplex PCR was the method, and the copy in TCRdb shows in-frame clones only, minus some. The sample shows 50,000 to 65,000 clones, about 73% of them seen only once. The receptor comes from a man aged 18 to 29 in good health and CMV-seronegative. The chain couples TRBV5-1 to TRBJ2-2; TRBD2 agrees at 11 bases. Material for sequencing was PBMCs. Here the CDR3 reads CATSLLAGVTGELFF. CDR3 nucleotide sequence: TGCGCCACGTCCCTACTAGCGGGAGTCACCGGGGAGCTGTTTTTT.